These 27 T cell receptor beta chains came from one sample sequenced in a study of blood T cells in healthy people across ages. Together with a sample-barcoded 5' primer, a J-beta primer mix was included in a second PCR lasting about 7 to 12 cycles. From the 5' RACE reads, TCRdb called clonotypes with MiXCR, one entry per CDR3 protein. The table lists fewer than 2 million distinct CDR3 sequences, around 40% of them singletons. Sequenced input: blood. These receptors were collected from a human donor in good health.

The rearrangement uses TRBV29-1 and TRBJ1-2; D gene unclear. The CDR3 has 13 residues. Trimming removed 0 bases at V and 4 bases at J, with 9 bases between. The germline gives CDR1 SQVTM, CDR2 ANQGSEA. The CDR3 DNA reads as TGCAGCGTTGAAGAGACCAGAACCTATGGCTACACCTTC. It encodes CSVEETRTYGYTF.

The chain couples TRBV7-8 to TRBJ1-2; the D is unclear. V dropped 5 bases and J dropped 2 bases, with 12 bases sitting between them. The germline V gene has CDR1 SGHVS and CDR2 FQNEAQ. The CDR3 sequence is 14 residues long. The CDR3 here is CASSPRQVNYGYTF. In DNA, the CDR3 is TGTGCCAGCAGCCCCCGGCAGGTCAACTATGGCTACACCTTC.

V and J are TRBV5-1 and TRBJ1-2, with TRBD1 as a possible D gene (5 bases). The CDR3 runs to 15 residues. Trimming removed 0 bases from V and 4 bases from J, with 13 bases in between. The V gene's germline CDR1 is SGHRS and CDR2 YFSETQ. The CDR3 protein is CASSLDAGLSYGYTF. DNA of the CDR3: TGCGCCAGCAGCTTGGATGCAGGGTTGAGCTATGGCTACACCTTC.

The gene calls are TRBV28 and TRBJ2-1; 9 nucleotides agree with TRBD2. Germline V CDR1 and CDR2: MDHEN, SYDVKM. CDR3 length: 16 residues. With V trimmed by 6 bases and J by 2 bases, 8 bases remained unmatched. This chain's CDR3 is CASSIGTSPTYNEQFF. The CDR3, as DNA: TGTGCCAGCAGCATCGGGACTAGCCCGACCTACAATGAGCAGTTCTTC.

The genes are TRBV5-1 and TRBJ2-5; 7 bases match TRBD2. The CDR3 runs 15 residues. V was clipped by 0 bases and J by 5 bases; unmatched bases: 7. CDR1 is SGHRS and CDR2 is YFSETQ in the germline V gene. The CDR3 reads CASSLVGLDGETQYF. CDR3 bases: TGCGCCAGCAGCTTGGTCGGACTAGATGGGGAGACCCAGTACTTC.

This clonotype was seen more than once but under ten times. The CDR3 nucleotides are TGTGCCAGCACCGTGACTGGGCAGATGTCTTCACCCCTCCACTTT. Translating gives CASTVTGQMSSPLHF. The chain joins TRBV7-2 to TRBJ1-6; unclear D gene. CDR1 SGHTA and CDR2 FQGNSA come from the germline V gene. This CDR3 contains 15 residues. V was trimmed by 7 bases and J by 9 bases, leaving 19 bases between them.

Only a few counts were recorded for this clonotype. The chain combines TRBV5-6 with TRBJ2-2; perhaps TRBD2 as D (6 bases). The CDR3 contains 16 residues. Germline assignment: CDR1 SGHDT and CDR2 YYEEEE. Trimming took off 2 bases at V and 0 bases at J, with 11 bases between the two ends. CDR3 sequence: CASSFIGLTNTGELFF. The DNA of the CDR3 is TGTGCCAGCAGCTTCATTGGACTAACGAACACCGGGGAGCTGTTTTTT.

This clonotype was recorded a few times. The chain recombines TRBV20-1 with TRBJ2-1; perhaps TRBD1 as D (5 bases). Germline values: CDR1 DFQATT, CDR2 SNEGSKA (reference sequence). Trimming removed 5 bases from V and 1 base from J, with 9 bases in between. The CDR3 runs 13 residues. The CDR3 region is CSAAQGSYNEQFF. The CDR3 DNA reads as TGCAGTGCTGCGCAGGGTTCCTACAATGAGCAGTTCTTC.

This chain connects TRBV12-3 or TRBV12-4 to TRBJ1-2, with D possibly matching TRBD1 (6 bases). V was cut by 7 bases and J by 11 bases, with 14 bases left in between. The CDR3 is 11 residues long. The CDR3 nucleotides read TGTGCCAGCATGAACGGGAGGGGGTACACCTTC. It encodes CASMNGRGYTF.

The chain employs TRBV10-3 and TRBJ2-1, with 13 nucleotides matching TRBD2. CDR1 ENHRY and CDR2 SYGVKD come from the germline V gene. V was pared by 6 bases and J by 10 bases, with 6 bases of the junction left unmatched. The CDR3 runs 14 residues. The chain's CDR3 is CAISGLAGALEQFF. The CDR3 DNA sequence: TGTGCCATCAGCGGACTAGCGGGGGCCCTCGAGCAGTTCTTC.

This clonotype was counted once. The V and J genes are TRBV3-1 and TRBJ2-7, with D unclear. V was shortened by 0 bases and J by 1 base, with 10 bases between the two germline ends. Germline assignment: CDR1 LGHDT and CDR2 YNNKEL (reference sequence). The CDR3 contains 15 residues. This CDR3 reads CASSQDNLYSYEQYF. CDR3 in DNA: TGTGCCAGCAGCCAAGATAACCTATATTCCTACGAGCAGTACTTC.

The chain uses TRBV6-1 and TRBJ1-2; D not certain. The CDR3 has 13 amino acids. V lost 9 bases to trimming and J lost 7 bases, with 18 bases between them. In germline, CDR1 is MNHNS, CDR2 SASEGT. The CDR3: CARGPPPESGYTF. The CDR3 coding sequence is TGTGCCAGAGGGCCCCCTCCGGAGTCTGGCTACACCTTC.

V usage is TRBV29-1 and J usage is TRBJ1-1; no clear D gene. Germline CDR1 is SQVTM and CDR2 is ANQGSEA. The CDR3 is made up of 12 amino acids. The V end lost 6 bases, the J end lost 5 bases, and 13 bases lay between the germline ends. The CDR3 sequence: CSVRGPVTEAFF. The CDR3, as DNA: TGCAGCGTCCGCGGACCCGTAACTGAAGCTTTCTTT.

The chain links TRBV6-1 to TRBJ2-7, with unresolved D. The germline V and J ends were trimmed by 3 bases and 5 bases, with 17 bases remaining between them. This CDR3 comprises 15 residues. In germline, CDR1 is MNHNS, CDR2 SASEGT. DNA for the CDR3: TGTGCCAGCAGTGACGAAATAGTCGGTTTCGACGAGCAGTACTTC. It codes for CASSDEIVGFDEQYF.

This chain connects TRBV5-6 to TRBJ1-1; tentatively, D is TRBD1 (5 bases). Germline-derived CDR1 and CDR2 are SGHDT and YYEEEE. The CDR3 sequence is 13 residues long. V lost 3 bases and J lost 4, with 10 bases in between. The CDR3 DNA follows: TGTGCCAGCAGCTGGGAGAGGGGCACTGAAGCTTTCTTT. It translates to CASSWERGTEAFF.

The J gene is TRBJ2-1, the V gene TRBV7-2, with a tentative D call TRBD2 (7 bases). TRBJ2-7 explains the end of the DNA better; the J call may be wrong. The germline V gene encodes CDR1 SGHTA and CDR2 FQGNSA. The CDR3 is 19 residues long. The CDR3 sequence is CASSLGVLRRGGSYNEQYF. Here the CDR3 DNA reads TGTGCCAGCAGCTTAGGGGTCCTCCGTAGGGGGGGCTCCTACAATGAGCAGTACTTC.

This clonotype occurred many times. The rearrangement joins TRBV2 to TRBJ2-4; D uncertain. With 5 bases removed from V and 5 bases from J, the gap between germline ends came to 10 bases. The CDR3 runs 13 residues. Looked up from germline, CDR1 is SNHLY and CDR2 is FYNNEI. Written as DNA, the CDR3 is TGTGCCAGCAGTACAGCTTTTGAAAACATTCAGTACTTC. Its translation: CASSTAFENIQYF.

The rearrangement joins TRBV6-2 or TRBV6-3 to TRBJ1-1; TRBD1 is a possible D gene (5 bases). The CDR3 has 15 residues. V was trimmed by 10 bases and J by 1 base, leaving 19 bases between them. CDR1 MNHEY and CDR2 SVGEGT come from the germline V gene. The CDR3 protein is CATLTPGRPNTEAFF. The CDR3 DNA reads as TGTGCCACCCTCACGCCGGGACGGCCGAACACTGAAGCTTTCTTT.

This clonotype has just a few counts. The chain uses TRBV7-8 and TRBJ1-1; no clear D. V lost 0 bases and J lost 5, with 13 bases in between. The CDR3 runs to 15 residues. CDR1 is SGHVS, CDR2 FQNEAQ, per germline. CDR3 coding DNA: TGTGCCAGCAGCTTAGCTAGTTTCGGAGGGACTGAAGCTTTCTTT. Its protein product is CASSLASFGGTEAFF.

This clonotype occurred a few times. V gene TRBV10-3 combines with J gene TRBJ2-7, with a weak D call TRBD1 (6 bases). Trimming cost V 2 bases and J 1 base, with 12 bases left between them. The CDR3 covers 15 residues. In germline, CDR1 is ENHRY, CDR2 SYGVKD. This chain's CDR3 is CAISEPDRISYEQYF. The CDR3 DNA is TGTGCCATCAGTGAGCCGGACAGAATTTCCTACGAGCAGTACTTC.

The V call is TRBV2, the J call TRBJ2-6, with D unclear. V lost 7 bases and J 0 bases, leaving 10 bases between the germline ends. In germline, CDR1 is SNHLY, CDR2 FYNNEI. This CDR3 has 15 amino acids. The CDR3 bases are TGTGCCAGCATCCCGAGGATCTCTGGGGCCAACGTCCTGACTTTC. Amino acid sequence: CASIPRISGANVLTF.

Points on this clonotype: This sequence may be a read error, since a much larger clone differs from it by one base. The V gene is TRBV29-1, the J gene TRBJ1-2; a weak D match, TRBD1 (5 bases). The CDR3 runs 12 residues. V lost 3 bases to trimming and J lost 4 bases, with 9 bases between them. Germline V CDR1 and CDR2: SQVTM, ANQGSEA. In nucleotides, the CDR3 is TGCAGCGTTGACCGGGGGACCTATGGCTACACCTTC. Translation gives CSVDRGTYGYTF. Together with reference TRBV29-1 and TRBJ1-2, the CDR3 gives the full variable domain: SAVISQKPSRDICQRGTSLTIQCQVDSQVTMMFWYRQQPGQSLTLIATANQGSEATYESGFVIDKFPISRPNLTFSTLTVSNMSPEDSSIYLCSVDRGTYGYTFGSGTRLTVV.

This clonotype was counted only a few times. The rearrangement links TRBV6-2 or TRBV6-3 to TRBJ1-1; D remains unclear. In germline, CDR1 is MNHEY, CDR2 SVGEGT. Trimming removed 2 bases at V and 0 bases at J, with 7 bases between. The length of the CDR3 is 14 residues. CDR3 loop: CASSYNKLNTEAFF. Here the CDR3 DNA reads TGTGCCAGCAGTTACAATAAGCTGAACACTGAAGCTTTCTTT.

A remark on this clonotype: A read error may produce the germline difference seen at one junction end. This chain connects TRBV29-1 to TRBJ1-4; perhaps TRBD1 as D (5 bases). This CDR3 region has 13 residues. Germline values: CDR1 SQVTM, CDR2 ANQGSEA. CDR3 DNA sequence: TGTAGCGTTGGAGGGGACGCTAATGAAAAACGGTTTTTT. Amino acids: CSVGGDANEKRFF.

This clonotype occurred a few times. The chain is built from TRBV29-1 and TRBJ2-5; weak D call: TRBD1 (6 bases). Deletions cut 4 bases from V and 11 bases from J, with 14 bases between. Germline V gene data show CDR1 as SQVTM and CDR2 as ANQGSEA. The CDR3 extends over 11 amino acids. This chain's CDR3 is CSVGQATQQYF. The CDR3 DNA reads as TGCAGCGTTGGACAGGCCACCCAGCAGTACTTC.

The chain is built from TRBV20-1 and TRBJ1-2; TRBD1 matches 8 bases. Germline V lookup: CDR1 DFQATT, CDR2 SNEGSKA (reference sequence). The CDR3 has 18 residues. The V and J ends lost 8 bases and 6 bases, in that order; junction bases with no gene match: 26. The CDR3 region has the DNA TGCAGTACTTACCCTTCGTCCGGGACAGGTCTTCGAAAAGATGGCTACACCTTC. It specifies CSTYPSSGTGLRKDGYTF.

The chain employs TRBV7-2 and TRBJ2-7; no firm D call. V was cut by 5 bases and J by 2 bases, with 10 bases left in between. The length of the CDR3 is 13 residues. Germline V gene data show CDR1 as SGHTA and CDR2 as FQGNSA. DNA of the CDR3: TGTGCCAGCAGCGACCTCAGGACCTACGAGCAGTACTTC. The encoded protein is CASSDLRTYEQYF. Looking up the rest from reference TRBV7-2 and TRBJ2-7 gives the full variable domain: GAGVSQSPSNKVTEKGKDVELRCDPISGHTALYWYRQSLGQGLEFLIYFQGNSAPDKSGLPSDRFSAERTGGSVSTLTIQRTQQEDSAVYLCASSDLRTYEQYFGPGTRLTVT.